Following are 21 T cell receptor beta chains from one sample sequenced in a study of CD8+ T cells in alopecia areata. It was cDNA, reverse transcribed from extracted RNA, that served as the sequencing template. Method: immunoSEQ multiplex PCR; TCRdb's copy keeps in-frame clones and lacks some. The sample carries over 35,000 clones, roughly 90% recorded once. Treatment of the sample: oral pan-JAK inhibitor, 5-10 mg twice daily. The sample here was CD8+ T cells sorted from blood, taken at week 24, from a patient treated with tofacitinib. The receptors shown here come from a human donor with alopecia areata.

The chain links TRBV4-3 to TRBJ2-7, with TRBD1 matching over 9 bases. Germline V CDR1 and CDR2: LGHNA, YSLEER. The CDR3 has 15 amino acids. V trimming: 0 bases; J trimming: 3 bases; junction bases outside the gene matches: 3. In nucleotides, the CDR3 is TGCGCCAGCAGCCAAGATAGGACAGGGGACTACGAGCAGTACTTC. Encoded protein: CASSQDRTGDYEQYF.

The chain recombines TRBV6-7 with TRBJ2-6; no reliable D call. TRBV6-7 is an ORF, and what it does is uncertain. V was shortened by 2 bases and J by 5 bases, with 22 bases between the two germline ends. This CDR3 is 19 amino acids long. The CDR3 region is CASSYIKRNLQSRANVLTF. The CDR3 DNA follows: TGTGCCAGCAGTTACATAAAGCGTAATTTACAAAGTCGGGCCAACGTCCTGACTTTC.

This clone was recorded a few times. At the DNA level, this CDR3 is encoded by other sequences in the same sample as well. This sequence joins TRBV2 and TRBJ2-6; D remains unclear. CDR1 and CDR2 (germline): SNHLY, FYNNEI. The CDR3 is 15 amino acids. Trimming stripped 3 bases from V and 0 bases from J, with 6 bases between. This CDR3 reads CASSEAISGANVLTF. The CDR3 nucleotides read TGTGCCAGCAGTGAGGCGATCTCTGGGGCCAACGTCCTGACTTTC.

V is TRBV27 and J is TRBJ2-7; 7 nucleotides line up with TRBD1. CDR3 length: 14 residues. Germline V lookup: CDR1 MNHEY, CDR2 SMNVEV (reference sequence). Trimming at V came to 2 bases and at J to 0 bases, leaving 1 base not matched to a gene. The DNA of the CDR3 is TGTGCCAGCAGTTTACAGGGGGTCTCCTACGAGCAGTACTTC. Amino acid sequence: CASSLQGVSYEQYF.

This clone was counted a single time. The rearrangement links TRBV6-1 to TRBJ2-7; no reliable D call. The CDR3 extends over 12 amino acids. CDR1 and CDR2 (germline): MNHNS, SASEGT. V shed 6 bases and J shed 6 bases, with 12 bases lying between them. The CDR3 loop is CASRGMELEQYF. The CDR3 DNA reads as TGTGCCAGCAGAGGCATGGAACTCGAGCAGTACTTC.

V and J are TRBV10-3 and TRBJ2-7; D gene ambiguous. Between the trimmed V and J ends, which lost 0 bases and 5 bases, there was a span of 17 bases. This CDR3 contains 16 residues. The germline gives CDR1 ENHRY, CDR2 SYGVKD. CDR3 loop: CAISESLGYLLDEQYF. The CDR3 region has the DNA TGTGCCATCAGTGAGTCGCTAGGGTATCTTCTCGACGAGCAGTACTTC.

The chain employs TRBV7-8 and TRBJ2-1; TRBD2 agrees at 7 bases. The V segment lost 0 bases and the J segment 3 bases; nucleotides outside the gene matches: 5. Germline CDR1 is SGHVS and CDR2 is FQNEAQ. This CDR3 region has 16 residues. CDR3 in amino acids: CASSLAASGRYNEQFF. In DNA form, the CDR3 reads TGTGCCAGCAGCTTAGCGGCTAGCGGACGCTACAATGAGCAGTTCTTC.

V and J are TRBV7-2 and TRBJ1-1, with TRBD1 as a possible D gene (5 bases). The CDR3 sequence is 17 residues long. V was shortened by 3 bases and J by 0 bases, with 17 bases between the two germline ends. The germline gives CDR1 SGHTA, CDR2 FQGNSA. CDR3 nucleotide sequence: TGTGCCAGCAGCTTGCGGCGGGACCCACCTTTGAACACTGAAGCTTTCTTT. Protein product: CASSLRRDPPLNTEAFF.

This chain links TRBV30 with TRBJ2-2, with D unclear. CDR3 length: 12 amino acids. Germline CDR1 and CDR2: GTSNPN and SVGIG (reference sequence). Trimming stripped 0 bases from V and 7 bases from J, with 6 bases between. CDR3 sequence (DNA): TGTGCCTGGAGTGTAGCTGGCGGGGAGCTGTTTTTT. Residues: CAWSVAGGELFF.

This clone was seen once. The CDR3 coding sequence is TGTGCCAGCAGCGTATCCCCCCATATAGCCCTAGCGGACGCGAACACCGGGGAGCTGTTTTTT. Encoded protein: CASSVSPHIALADANTGELFF. V and J are TRBV9 and TRBJ2-2; 7 bases are shared with TRBD2. This CDR3 is built from 21 residues. J lost 0 bases, V lost 1 base, and 18 bases had no gene match. Germline CDR1 is SGDLS and CDR2 is YYNGEE.

The chain is built from TRBV30 and TRBJ2-6, with 12 bases aligning to TRBD1. From germline, CDR1 is GTSNPN and CDR2 SVGIG (reference sequence). V lost 1 base and J lost 4; bases outside the gene matches: 8. The CDR3 totals 18 residues. The CDR3 nucleotides are TGTGCCTGGAGTGCTCCGGGACAGGGGGCGAAAGGGGCCAACGTCCTGACTTTC. This translates into CAWSAPGQGAKGANVLTF.

The chain employs TRBV6-5 and TRBJ1-1, with D perhaps matching TRBD1 (6 bases). Trimming shortened V by 6 bases and J by 6 bases, and 11 bases separated the two germline ends. CDR1 MNHEY and CDR2 SVGAGI come from the germline V gene. This CDR3 contains 12 residues. The DNA for the CDR3 is TGTGCCAGCAGACAGGGAGGTGCTGAAGCTTTCTTT. Its protein is CASRQGGAEAFF.

This sequence joins TRBV7-9 and TRBJ2-1; D gene unclear. Germline V gene sequence: CDR1 SEHNR, CDR2 FQNEAQ (reference sequence). Trimming left V 11 bases short and J 2 bases short, with 13 bases between. The CDR3 sequence is 13 residues long. CDR3 sequence (DNA): TGTGCCGGCCGCCGGCAGGCCTACAATGAGCAGTTCTTC. This translates into CAGRRQAYNEQFF.

The chain couples TRBV28 to TRBJ2-3; D perhaps matches TRBD2 (5 bases). The CDR3 has 14 amino acids. V dropped 1 base and J dropped 3 bases, with 8 bases sitting between them. Germline lookup yields CDR1 MDHEN and CDR2 SYDVKM. For the CDR3, the DNA is TGTGCCAGCAGTTTATCCCGGGGAACAGATACGCAGTATTTT. It is translated as CASSLSRGTDTQYF. The full variable domain, completed using reference TRBV28 and TRBJ2-3, is DVKVTQSSRYLVKRTGEKVFLECVQDMDHENMFWYRQDPGLGLRLIYFSYDVKMKEKGDIPEGYSVSREKKERFSLILESASTNQTSMYLCASSLSRGTDTQYFGPGTRLTVL.

This clone appeared once. The chain recombines TRBV7-9 with TRBJ2-5, with 7 bases fitting TRBD1. Unmatched junction bases numbered 6, after V lost 6 bases and J lost 5 bases. Germline V gene sequence: CDR1 SEHNR, CDR2 FQNEAQ (reference sequence). This CDR3 is built from 13 residues. The CDR3 is CASRPRGSETQYF. CDR3 in DNA: TGTGCCAGCAGGCCCAGGGGGAGTGAGACCCAGTACTTC.

The chain employs TRBV9 and TRBJ1-1, with TRBD1 as a possible D gene (6 bases). V was shortened by 0 bases and J by 2 bases, with 14 bases between the two germline ends. The length of the CDR3 is 16 residues. Germline V gene data show CDR1 as SGDLS and CDR2 as YYNGEE. The CDR3 is CASSVEGQPGNTEAFF. The CDR3 DNA reads as TGTGCCAGCAGCGTAGAAGGACAGCCGGGAAACACTGAAGCTTTCTTT.

This clone was found a few times. The rearrangement joins TRBV29-1 to TRBJ2-7, with D hard to call. Per germline, CDR1 SQVTM and CDR2 ANQGSEA. Trimming removed 4 bases at V and 0 bases at J, with 13 bases between. The CDR3 sequence is 14 residues long. The CDR3 nucleotides are TGCAGCGTTGCCGGGCCCTTCCGCTCCTACGAGCAGTACTTC. It specifies CSVAGPFRSYEQYF.

As concerns this clone: A read error may produce the germline difference seen at one junction end. The chain is built from TRBV4-1 and TRBJ2-6; no definite D call. Germline-derived CDR1 and CDR2 are MGHRA and YSYEKL. The CDR3 runs to 14 residues. The chain's CDR3 is CASSLFSGTNVLTF. In nucleotides, the CDR3 is TGCGCCAGCAGCCTATTCTCTGGGACCAACGTCCTGACTTTC.

The V call is TRBV15, the J call TRBJ2-7; maybe TRBD2 (5 bases). Germline CDR1 is LNHNV and CDR2 is YYDKDF (reference sequence). The length of the CDR3 is 15 residues. Deletions cut 0 bases from V and 3 bases from J, with 12 bases between. The CDR3 DNA reads as TGTGCCACCAGCAGAGATTCTAGCAATGTCTACGAGCAGTACTTC. The encoded protein is CATSRDSSNVYEQYF.

J is TRBJ1-1 and V is TRBV4-1, with D maybe TRBD1 (5 bases). This CDR3 has 15 amino acids. Trimming shortened V by 1 base and J by 0 bases, and 9 bases separated the two germline ends. Germline values: CDR1 MGHRA, CDR2 YSYEKL. The CDR3 reads CASSQGGVLNTEAFF. In nucleotides, the CDR3 is TGCGCCAGCAGCCAAGGAGGGGTACTGAACACTGAAGCTTTCTTT.

The chain combines TRBV19 with TRBJ2-3, with 10 bases that match TRBD2. V dropped 3 bases and J dropped 6; count of bases not matched to a gene: 9. The CDR3 runs to 16 residues. Germline CDR1 is LNHDA and CDR2 is SQIVND (reference sequence). CDR3 region: CASSIPAGGLPDTQYF. In nucleotides, the CDR3 is TGTGCCAGTAGTATCCCAGCGGGGGGGCTACCGGATACGCAGTATTTT.